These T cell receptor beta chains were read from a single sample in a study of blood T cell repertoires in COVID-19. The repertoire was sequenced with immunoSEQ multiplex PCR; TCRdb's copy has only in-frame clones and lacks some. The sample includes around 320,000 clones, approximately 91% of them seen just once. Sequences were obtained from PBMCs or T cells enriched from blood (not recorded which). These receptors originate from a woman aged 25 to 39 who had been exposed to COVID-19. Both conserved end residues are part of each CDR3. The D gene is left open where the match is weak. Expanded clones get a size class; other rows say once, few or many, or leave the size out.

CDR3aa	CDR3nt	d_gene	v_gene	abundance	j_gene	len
CASSHQAGGVETQYF	TGTGCCAGCAGCCACCAAGCGGGGGGGGTAGAGACCCAGTACTTC	TRBD2	TRBV3-1/TRBV3-2	.	TRBJ2-5	15
CSVELRQGRNTEAFF	TGCAGCGTTGAACTCCGACAGGGGAGGAACACTGAAGCTTTCTTT	TRBD1	TRBV29-1	.	TRBJ1-1	15
CASSSHIAGASGDTQYF	TGTGCCAGCAGCTCACACATAGCGGGGGCTAGCGGAGATACGCAGTATTTT	TRBD2	TRBV7-2	once	TRBJ2-3	17
CASSQSAGGEPQHF	TGCGCCAGCAGCCAATCGGCCGGAGGGGAGCCCCAGCATTTT	.	TRBV4-1	.	TRBJ1-5	14
CASTRTGTNTEAFF	TGCGCCAGCACTCGGACAGGGACGAACACTGAAGCTTTCTTT	TRBD1	TRBV5-1	.	TRBJ1-1	14
CASSPRQGDEAFF	TGTGCCAGCAGCCCCAGGCAAGGGGATGAAGCTTTCTTT	.	TRBV7-9	few	TRBJ1-1	13
CAIGPGQGVAETQYF	TGTGCCATCGGCCCGGGACAGGGGGTCGCGGAGACCCAGTACTTC	TRBD1	TRBV10-3	.	TRBJ2-5	15
CASSLEGGRYGYTF	TGTGCCAGCAGCTTAGAAGGGGGTCGGTATGGCTACACCTTC	.	TRBV7-9	.	TRBJ1-2	14
CASSLSGNGYTF	TGCGCCAGCAGCTTGTCAGGGAATGGCTACACCTTC	.	TRBV5-1	.	TRBJ1-2	12
CASRIDRLETQYF	TGTGCCAGCAGAATCGACAGGTTGGAGACCCAGTACTTC	.	TRBV7-8	.	TRBJ2-5	13
CASSIDRRPGNTIYF	TGTGCCAGTAGTATAGATCGCAGGCCTGGAAACACCATATATTTT	.	TRBV19	.	TRBJ1-3	15
CASSSENTIYF	TGTGCCAGCAGTTCGGAGAACACCATATATTTT	.	TRBV3-1/TRBV3-2	.	TRBJ1-3	11
CSVGPGGHEQFF	TGCAGCGTTGGCCCGGGGGGGCATGAGCAGTTCTTC	TRBD2	TRBV29-1	few	TRBJ2-1	12
CASGGPRDRAMNTEAFF	TGCGCCAGCGGTGGCCCCCGGGACAGGGCTATGAACACTGAAGCTTTCTTT	TRBD1	TRBV5-1	.	TRBJ1-1	17
CASSVLDRAGEQYF	TGTGCCAGCAGCGTGTTAGACAGGGCGGGCGAGCAGTACTTC	TRBD1	TRBV9	.	TRBJ2-7	14
CASSLNPGGGYEQYF	TGTGCCAGCAGCCTAAATCCAGGGGGCGGGTACGAGCAGTACTTC	TRBD1	TRBV5-6	.	TRBJ2-7	15
CASSPITGTGRYEQYF	TGTGCCAGCAGCCCAATAACCGGGACAGGGCGGTACGAGCAGTACTTC	TRBD1	TRBV7-9	few	TRBJ2-7	16
CASGLGGYNSPLHF	TGTGCCAGCGGGCTCGGTGGCTATAATTCACCCCTCCACTTT	.	TRBV27	once	TRBJ1-6	14
CASSPNRVSYGYTF	TGTGCCAGCAGCCCGAATAGAGTAAGCTATGGCTACACCTTC	.	TRBV3-1/TRBV3-2	.	TRBJ1-2	14
CASSIRGRGDTEAFF	TGTGCCAGCAGCATCAGGGGGCGCGGGGACACTGAAGCTTTCTTT	TRBD1	TRBV11-2	.	TRBJ1-1	15
CASRHGPGYEKLFF	TGTGCCAGCCGGCATGGTCCAGGGTACGAAAAACTGTTTTTT	.	TRBV6-5	.	TRBJ1-4	14
CASSQGLLKNEQFF	TGTGCCAGCAGCCAAGGACTCCTGAAAAATGAGCAGTTCTTC	.	TRBV3-1/TRBV3-2	few	TRBJ2-1	14
CATSTRGQNYNEQFF	TGTGCCACCAGCACAAGGGGACAGAATTACAATGAGCAGTTCTTC	TRBD1	TRBV15	.	TRBJ2-1	15
CASQTGNLYEQYF	TGTGCCAGCCAGACAGGGAATCTCTACGAGCAGTACTTC	TRBD1	TRBV6-5	.	TRBJ2-7	13
CASSVETGGNYEQYF	TGTGCCAGCAGCGTAGAAACAGGGGGGAATTACGAGCAGTACTTC	TRBD1	TRBV9	.	TRBJ2-7	15
CASSFDRRRPNVLTF	TGTGCCAGCAGTTTCGACAGGCGAAGGCCCAACGTCCTGACTTTC	.	TRBV9	.	TRBJ2-6	15
CASIGDSISSTDTQYF	TGTGCCAGCATAGGGGACAGCATTTCTAGCACAGATACGCAGTATTTT	TRBD1	TRBV28	.	TRBJ2-3	16
CASRQIAGLNYNSPLHF	TGCGCCAGCAGGCAGATAGCAGGACTCAACTATAATTCACCCCTCCACTTT	.	TRBV4-1	few	TRBJ1-6	17
CASSLSSQGYTF	TGTGCCAGCTCACTTAGCAGTCAGGGCTACACCTTC	.	TRBV18	.	TRBJ1-2	12
CASSFYDSFYEQYF	TGTGCCAGCAGCTTTTACGACAGCTTCTACGAGCAGTACTTC	.	TRBV7-8	.	TRBJ2-7	14
CASSSPKSGYEQYF	TGTGCCAGCAGCTCCCCCAAATCAGGCTACGAGCAGTACTTC	.	TRBV7-2	.	TRBJ2-7	14